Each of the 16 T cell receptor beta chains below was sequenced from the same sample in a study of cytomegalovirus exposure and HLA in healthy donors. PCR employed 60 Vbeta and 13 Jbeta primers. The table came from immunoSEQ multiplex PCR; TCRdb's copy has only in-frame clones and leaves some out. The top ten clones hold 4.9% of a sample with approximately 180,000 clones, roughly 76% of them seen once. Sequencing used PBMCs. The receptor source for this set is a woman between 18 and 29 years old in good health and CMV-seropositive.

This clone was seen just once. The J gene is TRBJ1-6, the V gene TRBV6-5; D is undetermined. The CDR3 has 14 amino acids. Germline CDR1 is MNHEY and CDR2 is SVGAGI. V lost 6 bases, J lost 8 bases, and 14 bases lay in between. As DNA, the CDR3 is TGTGCCAGCAGCCGGGGAAGCGAGGATTCACCCCTCCACTTT. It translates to CASSRGSEDSPLHF.

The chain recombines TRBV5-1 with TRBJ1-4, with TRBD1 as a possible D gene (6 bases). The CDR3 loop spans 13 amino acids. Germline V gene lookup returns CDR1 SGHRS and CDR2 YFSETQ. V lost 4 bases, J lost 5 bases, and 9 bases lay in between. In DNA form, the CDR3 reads TGCGCCAGCAGCGCCGGACAGAATGAAAAACTGTTTTTT. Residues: CASSAGQNEKLFF.

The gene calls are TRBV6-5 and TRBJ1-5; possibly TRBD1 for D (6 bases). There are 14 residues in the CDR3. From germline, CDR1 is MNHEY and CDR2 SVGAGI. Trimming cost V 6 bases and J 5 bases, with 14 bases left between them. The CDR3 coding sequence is TGTGCCAGCAGACTACACAGGGCAGATCAGCCCCAGCATTTT. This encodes CASRLHRADQPQHF.

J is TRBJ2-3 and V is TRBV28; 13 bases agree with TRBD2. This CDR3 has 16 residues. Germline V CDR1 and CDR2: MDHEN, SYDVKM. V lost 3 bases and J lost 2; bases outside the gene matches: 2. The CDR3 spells CASSLTSGGLTDTQYF. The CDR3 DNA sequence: TGTGCCAGCAGTTTGACTAGCGGGGGGCTCACAGATACGCAGTATTTT.

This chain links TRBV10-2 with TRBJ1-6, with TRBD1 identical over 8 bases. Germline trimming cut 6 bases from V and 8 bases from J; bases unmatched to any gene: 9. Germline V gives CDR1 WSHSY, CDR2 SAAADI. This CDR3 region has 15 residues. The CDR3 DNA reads TGCGCCAGCAGCTTGGGACAGGCCAATCATTCACCCCTCCACTTT. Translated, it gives CASSLGQANHSPLHF.

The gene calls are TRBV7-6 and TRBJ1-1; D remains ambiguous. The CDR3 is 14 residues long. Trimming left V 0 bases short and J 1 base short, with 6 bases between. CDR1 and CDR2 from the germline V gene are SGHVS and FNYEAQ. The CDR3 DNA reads TGTGCCAGCAGCTTAGCGTCAGGGAACACTGAAGCTTTCTTT. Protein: CASSLASGNTEAFF.

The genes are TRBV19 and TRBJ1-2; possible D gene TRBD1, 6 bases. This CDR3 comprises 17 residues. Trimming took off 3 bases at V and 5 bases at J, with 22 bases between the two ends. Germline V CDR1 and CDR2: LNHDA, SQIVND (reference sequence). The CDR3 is CASSISSRAPRGYGYTF. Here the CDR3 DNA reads TGTGCCAGTAGTATTTCCTCTCGGGCGCCGAGGGGGTATGGCTACACCTTC.

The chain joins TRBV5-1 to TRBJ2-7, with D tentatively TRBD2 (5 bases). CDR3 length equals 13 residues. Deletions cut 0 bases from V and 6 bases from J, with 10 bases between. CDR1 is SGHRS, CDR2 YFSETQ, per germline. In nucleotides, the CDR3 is TGCGCCAGCAGCTTGGCCGGGGTACTCGAGCAGTACTTC. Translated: CASSLAGVLEQYF.

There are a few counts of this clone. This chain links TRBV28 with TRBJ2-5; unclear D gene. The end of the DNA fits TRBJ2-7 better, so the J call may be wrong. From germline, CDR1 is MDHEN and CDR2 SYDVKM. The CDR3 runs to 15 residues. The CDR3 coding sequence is TGTGCCAGCAGCGGCGGCCCGGATGCTCTCTACGAGCAGTACTTC. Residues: CASSGGPDALYEQYF.

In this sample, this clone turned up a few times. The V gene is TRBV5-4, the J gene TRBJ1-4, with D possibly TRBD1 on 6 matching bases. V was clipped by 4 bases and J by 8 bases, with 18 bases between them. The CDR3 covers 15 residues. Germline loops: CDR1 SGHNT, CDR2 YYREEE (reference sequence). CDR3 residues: CASSTSGTRREKLFF. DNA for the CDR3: TGTGCCAGCAGCACTTCCGGGACAAGGAGGGAAAAACTGTTTTTT.

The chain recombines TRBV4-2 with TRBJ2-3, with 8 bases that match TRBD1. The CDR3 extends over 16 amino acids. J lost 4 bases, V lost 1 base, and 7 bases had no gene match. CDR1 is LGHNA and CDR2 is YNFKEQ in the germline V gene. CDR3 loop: CASSQGRTGLPDTQYF. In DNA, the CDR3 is TGTGCCAGCAGCCAAGGTCGGACAGGGCTCCCAGATACGCAGTATTTT.

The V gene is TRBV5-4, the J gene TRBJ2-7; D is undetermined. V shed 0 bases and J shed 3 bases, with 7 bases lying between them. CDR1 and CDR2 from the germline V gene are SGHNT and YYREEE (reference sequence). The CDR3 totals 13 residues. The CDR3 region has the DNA TGTGCCAGCAGCTTGGGACACCGCTACGAGCAGTACTTC. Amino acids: CASSLGHRYEQYF. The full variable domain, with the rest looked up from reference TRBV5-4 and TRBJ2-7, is ETGVTQSPTHLIKTRGQQVTLRCSSQSGHNTVSWYQQALGQGPQFIFQYYREEENGRGNFPPRFSGLQFPNYSSELNVNALELDDSALYLCASSLGHRYEQYFGPGTRLTVT.

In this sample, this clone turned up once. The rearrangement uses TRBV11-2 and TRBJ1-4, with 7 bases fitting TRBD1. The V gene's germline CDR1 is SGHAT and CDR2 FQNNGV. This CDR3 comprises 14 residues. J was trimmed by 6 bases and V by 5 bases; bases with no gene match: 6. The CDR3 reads CASSLDRVDEKLFF. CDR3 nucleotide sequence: TGTGCCAGCAGCCTTGACAGGGTTGATGAAAAACTGTTTTTT.

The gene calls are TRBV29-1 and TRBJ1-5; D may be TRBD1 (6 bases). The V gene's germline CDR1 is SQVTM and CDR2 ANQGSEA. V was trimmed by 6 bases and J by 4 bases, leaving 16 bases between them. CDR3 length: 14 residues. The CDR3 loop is CSVTQGMGNQPQHF. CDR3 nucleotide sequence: TGCAGCGTCACTCAGGGGATGGGGAATCAGCCCCAGCATTTT.

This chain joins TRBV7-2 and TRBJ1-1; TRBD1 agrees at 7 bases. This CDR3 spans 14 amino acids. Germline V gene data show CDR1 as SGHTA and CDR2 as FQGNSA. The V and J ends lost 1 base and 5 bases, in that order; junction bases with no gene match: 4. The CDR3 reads CASSLGGGETEAFF. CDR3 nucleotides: TGTGCCAGCAGCTTAGGAGGGGGCGAGACTGAAGCTTTCTTT.

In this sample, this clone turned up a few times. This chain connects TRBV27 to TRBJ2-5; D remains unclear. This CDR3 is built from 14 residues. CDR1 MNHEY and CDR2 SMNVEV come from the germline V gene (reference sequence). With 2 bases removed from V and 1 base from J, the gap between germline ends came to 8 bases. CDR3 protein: CASSLNYFQETQYF. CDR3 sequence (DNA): TGTGCCAGCAGTTTAAATTACTTCCAAGAGACCCAGTACTTC.